A selection of T cell receptor beta chains follows, all from one sample in a study of spatial heterogeneity in lung cancer. TCRdb analysed the 5' RACE reads with MiXCR anew, one entry per CDR3 protein. The sample yields fewer than 45,000 distinct CDR3 sequences, around 7% seen once. Here the sequenced sample was PBMCs, taken at surgery. The source is a female donor with early-stage non-small cell lung cancer. The CDR3 runs from the conserved cysteine through the conserved F or W. The order of the fields is J gene, clone size, D gene, V gene, CDR3 protein, CDR3 DNA. A D gene is named only where the DNA matches it firmly. Rows give clone size only sometimes, using once, few, many, or a class for an expanded clone.

TRBJ1-6,many,TRBD1,TRBV6-5,CASKGAGVGQGKHSPLHF,TGTGCCAGCAAGGGGGCCGGGGTTGGACAGGGAAAGCATTCACCCCTCCACTTT
TRBJ2-3,.,.,TRBV5-1,CASSLARSPDTQYF,TGCGCCAGCAGCTTGGCGAGGAGCCCAGATACGCAGTATTTT
TRBJ2-3,few,TRBD2,TRBV7-8,CASTSGGLGTDTQYF,TGTGCCAGCACCTCCGGAGGACTAGGCACAGATACGCAGTATTTT
TRBJ1-1,few,.,TRBV20-1,CSATGYGNTEAFF,TGCAGTGCTACAGGGTATGGGAACACTGAAGCTTTCTTT
TRBJ2-5,many,.,TRBV21-1,CASSKETQYF,TGTGCCAGCAGCAAAGAGACCCAGTACTTC
TRBJ2-3,.,.,TRBV29-1,CSVAGWSPTDTQYF,TGCAGCGTTGCCGGGTGGTCCCCCACAGATACGCAGTATTTT
TRBJ2-7,few,.,TRBV7-2,CASSFNAYEQYF,TGTGCCAGCAGCTTTAACGCCTACGAGCAGTACTTC
TRBJ2-7,.,TRBD1,TRBV18,CASSPTGGPYEQYF,TGTGCCAGCTCACCTACAGGGGGTCCCTACGAGCAGTACTTC
TRBJ2-3,.,TRBD1,TRBV6-6,CALKGAADTQYF,TGTGCCCTAAAGGGGGCCGCAGATACGCAGTATTTT
TRBJ2-7,few,.,TRBV28,CASSSEGGAFYEQYF,TGTGCCAGCAGCTCAGAGGGGGGGGCTTTCTACGAGCAGTACTTC
TRBJ1-1,many,TRBD1,TRBV6-5,CASSYDRGVGTEAFF,TGTGCCAGCAGTTACGACAGGGGAGTGGGCACTGAAGCTTTCTTT
TRBJ1-4,few,TRBD1,TRBV27,CASSQTGGVFEKLFF,TGTGCCAGCAGTCAAACAGGGGGCGTGTTTGAAAAACTGTTTTTT
TRBJ2-7,many,.,TRBV28,CASSLQGEQYF,TGTGCCAGCAGTTTACAAGGCGAGCAGTACTTC
TRBJ2-2,few,TRBD1,TRBV10-3,CAISDIRDSVYTGELFF,TGTGCCATCAGTGATATAAGGGACAGCGTCTACACCGGGGAGCTGTTTTTT
TRBJ2-1,many,.,TRBV7-6,CASSSQPGKGAEQFF,TGTGCCAGCAGCTCGCAGCCCGGGAAGGGTGCTGAGCAGTTCTTC
TRBJ2-1,many,.,TRBV20-1,CSAELGDSYNEQFF,TGCAGTGCCGAACTAGGGGACTCCTACAATGAGCAGTTCTTC
TRBJ2-1,few,.,TRBV15,CATSLELYEQFF,TGTGCCACCAGCCTAGAATTATATGAGCAGTTCTTC
TRBJ2-7,many,TRBD1,TRBV5-6,CASSTGTGIYEQYF,TGTGCCAGCAGCACGGGGACAGGAATCTACGAGCAGTACTTC
TRBJ1-1,many,.,TRBV7-9,CASSLGAVMNTEAFF,TGTGCCAGCAGCTTAGGCGCCGTGATGAACACTGAAGCTTTCTTT
TRBJ1-6,many,TRBD1,TRBV7-9,CASSSGQGSYNSPLHF,TGTGCCAGCAGCTCGGGACAGGGTTCCTATAATTCACCCCTCCACTTT
TRBJ1-1,many,TRBD1,TRBV9,CASSLGGQGNTEAFF,TGTGCCAGCAGCCTTGGAGGACAGGGGAACACTGAAGCTTTCTTT
TRBJ1-5,many,.,TRBV21-1,CASSPRDRETLYSNQPQHF,TGTGCCAGCAGCCCCCGGGACAGGGAAACCCTCTATAGCAATCAGCCCCAGCATTTT